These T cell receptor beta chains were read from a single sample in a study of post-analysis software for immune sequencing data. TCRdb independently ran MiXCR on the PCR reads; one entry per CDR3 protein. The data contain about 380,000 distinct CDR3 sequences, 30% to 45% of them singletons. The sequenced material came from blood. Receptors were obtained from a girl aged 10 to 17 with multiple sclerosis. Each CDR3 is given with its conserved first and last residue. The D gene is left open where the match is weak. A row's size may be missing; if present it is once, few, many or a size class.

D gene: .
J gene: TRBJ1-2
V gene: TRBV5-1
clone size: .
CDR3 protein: CASSYRDGYTF
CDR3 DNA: TGCGCCAGCAGCTACAGGGATGGCTACACCTTC

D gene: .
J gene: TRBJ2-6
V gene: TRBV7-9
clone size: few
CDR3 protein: CASSLAGLSSGANVLTF
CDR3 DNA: TGTGCCAGCAGCTTAGCCGGACTTAGCTCTGGGGCCAACGTCCTGACTTTC

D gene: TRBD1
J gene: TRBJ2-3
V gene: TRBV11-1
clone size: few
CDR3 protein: CASTQAGGANADTQYF
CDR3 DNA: TGTGCCAGCACCCAAGCAGGGGGCGCAAATGCAGATACGCAGTATTTT

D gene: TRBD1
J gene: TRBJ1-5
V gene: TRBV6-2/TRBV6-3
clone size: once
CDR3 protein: CASSLLTGTGNQPQHF
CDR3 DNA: TGTGCCAGCAGTTTACTTACCGGGACAGGGAATCAGCCCCAGCATTTT

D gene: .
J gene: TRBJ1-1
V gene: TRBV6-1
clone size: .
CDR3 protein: CASSTVIRAFF
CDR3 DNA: TGTGCCAGCAGTACGGTCATACGAGCTTTCTTT

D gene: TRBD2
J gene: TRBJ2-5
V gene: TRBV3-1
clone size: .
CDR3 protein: CASSQALPGGLLEETQYF
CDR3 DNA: TGTGCCAGCAGCCAAGCTCTTCCGGGGGGGCTGTTGGAAGAGACCCAGTACTTC

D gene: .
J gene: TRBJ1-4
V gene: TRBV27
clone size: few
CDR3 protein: CASSRTRDILGEKLFF
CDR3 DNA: TGTGCCAGCAGTCGTACCCGGGACATCTTAGGAGAAAAACTGTTTTTT

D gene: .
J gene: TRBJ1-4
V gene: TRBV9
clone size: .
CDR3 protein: CASSSSPGSAFNEKLFF
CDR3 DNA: TGTGCCAGCAGCTCCTCGCCGGGGTCTGCCTTTAATGAAAAACTGTTTTTT

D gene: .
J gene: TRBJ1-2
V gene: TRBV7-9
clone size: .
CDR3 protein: CASSPAQGTYGYTF
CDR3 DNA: TGTGCCAGCAGCCCTGCACAGGGAACCTATGGCTACACCTTC

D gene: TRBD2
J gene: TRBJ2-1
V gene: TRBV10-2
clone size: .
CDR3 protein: CASSAGLAWGSSYNEQFF
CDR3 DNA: TGCGCCAGCAGTGCAGGACTAGCGTGGGGGAGCTCCTACAATGAGCAGTTCTTC

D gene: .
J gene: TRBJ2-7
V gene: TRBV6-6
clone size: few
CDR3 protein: CASSYSSQGSLEQYF
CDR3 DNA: TGTGCCAGCAGTTACTCGTCGCAGGGGAGCCTCGAGCAGTACTTC

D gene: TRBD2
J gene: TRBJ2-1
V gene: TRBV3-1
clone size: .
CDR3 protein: CASSQVAGGPNEQFF
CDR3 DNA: TGTGCCAGCAGCCAAGTTGCGGGGGGGCCCAATGAGCAGTTCTTC

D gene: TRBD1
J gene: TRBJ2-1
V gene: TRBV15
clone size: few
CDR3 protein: CATSRETGSYNEQFF
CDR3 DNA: TGTGCCACCAGCAGGGAGACAGGGTCCTACAATGAGCAGTTCTTC

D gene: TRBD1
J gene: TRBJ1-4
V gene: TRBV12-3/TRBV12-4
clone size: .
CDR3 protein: CASSHGDRGPTNEKLFF
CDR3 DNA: TGTGCCAGCAGCCACGGGGACAGGGGGCCTACTAATGAAAAACTGTTTTTT

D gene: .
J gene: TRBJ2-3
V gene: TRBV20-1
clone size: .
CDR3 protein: CSAGGPDTDTQYF
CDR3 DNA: TGCAGTGCCGGGGGGCCCGACACAGATACGCAGTATTTT

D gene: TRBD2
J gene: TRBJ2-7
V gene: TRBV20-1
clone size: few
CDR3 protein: CSASARLAGGDGQYF
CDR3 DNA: TGCAGTGCTAGCGCCAGACTAGCGGGGGGGGACGGGCAGTACTTC

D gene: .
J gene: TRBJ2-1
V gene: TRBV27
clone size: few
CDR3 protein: CASSPQVRIGNEQFF
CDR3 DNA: TGTGCCAGCAGTCCCCAGGTTCGAATAGGTAATGAGCAGTTCTTC

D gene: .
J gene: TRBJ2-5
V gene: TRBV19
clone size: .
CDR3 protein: CWDSPLTQETQYF
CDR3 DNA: TGCTGGGACTCGCCGCTGACCCAAGAGACCCAGTACTTC

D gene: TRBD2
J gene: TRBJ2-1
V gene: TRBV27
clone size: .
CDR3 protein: CASSLSGGRYNEQFF
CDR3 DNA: TGTGCCAGCAGTTTAAGCGGGGGCAGATACAATGAGCAGTTCTTC

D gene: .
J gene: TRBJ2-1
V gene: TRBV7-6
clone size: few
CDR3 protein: CASSFRRDEYNEQFF
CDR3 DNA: TGTGCCAGCAGCTTTAGGAGGGATGAATACAATGAGCAGTTCTTC

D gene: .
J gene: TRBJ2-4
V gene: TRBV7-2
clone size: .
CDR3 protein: CASSLGGVDIQYF
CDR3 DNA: TGTGCCAGCAGCTTAGGGGGGGTAGACATTCAGTACTTC

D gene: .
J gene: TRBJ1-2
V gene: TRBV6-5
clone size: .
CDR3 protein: CASSYRGWAVDYGYTF
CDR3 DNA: TGTGCCAGCAGTTACAGGGGTTGGGCGGTGGACTATGGCTACACCTTC

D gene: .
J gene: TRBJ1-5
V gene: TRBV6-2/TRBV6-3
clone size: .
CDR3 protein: CASRSRTGSEGNQPQHF
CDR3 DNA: TGTGCCAGCAGATCTCGGACGGGGTCTGAAGGCAATCAGCCCCAGCATTTT

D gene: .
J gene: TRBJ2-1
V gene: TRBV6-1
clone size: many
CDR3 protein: CASSVLVGMSYNEQFF
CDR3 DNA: TGTGCCAGCAGTGTCCTCGTTGGGATGTCCTACAATGAGCAGTTCTTC

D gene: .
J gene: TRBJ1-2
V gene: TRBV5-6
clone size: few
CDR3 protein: CASSFEAADNYGYTF
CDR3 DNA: TGTGCCAGCAGCTTTGAGGCGGCCGATAACTATGGCTACACCTTC

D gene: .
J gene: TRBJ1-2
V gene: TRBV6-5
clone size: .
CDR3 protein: CASTRSANYGHTF
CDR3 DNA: TGTGCCAGCACCCGGTCGGCAAACTATGGCCACACCTTC

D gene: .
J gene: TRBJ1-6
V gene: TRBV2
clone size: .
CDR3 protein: CASTQVEEGNSPLHF
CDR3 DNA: TGTGCCAGCACCCAAGTAGAGGAAGGTAATTCACCCCTCCACTTT

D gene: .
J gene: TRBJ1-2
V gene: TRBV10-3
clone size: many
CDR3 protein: CAIQEQGDYGYTF
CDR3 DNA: TGTGCCATCCAAGAACAGGGTGACTATGGCTACACCTTC

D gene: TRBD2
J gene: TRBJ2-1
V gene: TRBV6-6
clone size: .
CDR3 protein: CASSYSGGGANEQFF
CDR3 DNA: TGTGCCAGCAGTTACTCCGGCGGGGGGGCAAATGAGCAGTTCTTC

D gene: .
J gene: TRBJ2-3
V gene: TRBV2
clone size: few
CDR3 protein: CASSGASTDTQYF
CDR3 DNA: TGTGCCAGCAGTGGAGCCTCCACAGATACGCAGTATTTT

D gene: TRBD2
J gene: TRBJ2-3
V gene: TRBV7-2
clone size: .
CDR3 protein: CASSPTSGETDTQYF
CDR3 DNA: TGTGCCAGCAGCCCTACTAGCGGGGAGACAGATACGCAGTATTTT

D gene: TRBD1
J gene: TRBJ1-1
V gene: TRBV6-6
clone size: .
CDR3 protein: CASSYGWDRGTEAFF
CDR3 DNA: TGTGCCAGCAGTTACGGATGGGACAGGGGTACTGAAGCTTTCTTT

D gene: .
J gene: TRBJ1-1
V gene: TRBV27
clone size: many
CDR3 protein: CASSLYGGGVSEAFF
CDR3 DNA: TGTGCCAGCAGTTTATATGGCGGTGGGGTGAGTGAAGCTTTCTTT

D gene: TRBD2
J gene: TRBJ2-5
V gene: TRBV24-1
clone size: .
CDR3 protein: CATSDPSGEETQYF
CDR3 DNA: TGTGCCACCAGTGATCCTAGCGGGGAAGAGACCCAGTACTTC

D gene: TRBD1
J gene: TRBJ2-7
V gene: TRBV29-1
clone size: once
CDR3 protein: CSVTKPGQGTYEQYF
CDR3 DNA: TGCAGCGTCACGAAACCCGGACAGGGGACCTACGAGCAGTACTTC

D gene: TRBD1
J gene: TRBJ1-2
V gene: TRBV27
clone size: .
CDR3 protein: CASRRGQNYGYTF
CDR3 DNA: TGTGCCAGCAGACGGGGACAGAACTATGGCTACACCTTC

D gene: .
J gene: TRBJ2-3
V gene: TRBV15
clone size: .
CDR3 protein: CATSRDRRTDTQYF
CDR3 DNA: TGTGCCACCAGCAGAGACCGGCGCACAGATACGCAGTATTTT

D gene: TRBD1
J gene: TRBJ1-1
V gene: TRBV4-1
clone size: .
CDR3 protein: CASSQPGQGLMNTEAFF
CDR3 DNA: TGCGCCAGCAGCCAACCTGGACAGGGCCTCATGAACACTGAAGCTTTCTTT

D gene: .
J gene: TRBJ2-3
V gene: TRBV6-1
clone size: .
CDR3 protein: CASGGGALVDTQYF
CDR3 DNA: TGTGCCAGCGGTGGGGGGGCCTTGGTAGATACGCAGTATTTT

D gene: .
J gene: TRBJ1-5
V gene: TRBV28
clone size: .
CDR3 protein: CASSSGGSDSNQPQHF
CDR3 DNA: TGTGCCAGCAGTTCCGGGGGGTCGGATAGCAATCAGCCCCAGCATTTT

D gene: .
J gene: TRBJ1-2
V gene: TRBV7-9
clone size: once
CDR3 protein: CASSLQGTSMYGYTF
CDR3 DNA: TGTGCCAGCAGCTTACAGGGAACCTCAATGTATGGCTACACCTTC

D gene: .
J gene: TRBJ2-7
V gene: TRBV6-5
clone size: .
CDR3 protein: CASSSQWQGYEQYF
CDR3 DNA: TGTGCCAGCAGTTCTCAGTGGCAGGGCTACGAGCAGTACTTC

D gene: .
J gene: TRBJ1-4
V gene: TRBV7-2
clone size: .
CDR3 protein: CASSSDGGLPRATNEKLFF
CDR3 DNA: TGTGCCAGCAGCTCAGATGGGGGCCTCCCCAGGGCAACTAATGAAAAACTGTTTTTT

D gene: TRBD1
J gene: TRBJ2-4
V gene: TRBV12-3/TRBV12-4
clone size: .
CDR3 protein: CASSLAKRTGAKNIQYF
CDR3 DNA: TGTGCCAGCAGTTTAGCGAAGAGGACAGGGGCCAAAAACATTCAGTACTTC

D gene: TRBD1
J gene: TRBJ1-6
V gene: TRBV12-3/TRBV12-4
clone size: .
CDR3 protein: CASSFETGGSDNSPLHF
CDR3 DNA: TGTGCCAGCAGTTTTGAGACAGGGGGCTCTGATAATTCACCCCTCCACTTT

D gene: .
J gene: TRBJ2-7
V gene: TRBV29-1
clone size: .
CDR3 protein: CSVGQDSYEQYF
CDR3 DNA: TGCAGCGTTGGACAGGACTCCTACGAGCAGTACTTC

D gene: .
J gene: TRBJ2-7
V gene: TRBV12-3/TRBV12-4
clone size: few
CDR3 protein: CASSNTGAYEQYF
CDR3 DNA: TGTGCCAGCAGTAACACCGGCGCCTACGAGCAGTACTTC

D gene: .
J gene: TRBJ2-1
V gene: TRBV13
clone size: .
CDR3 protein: CASSLGSSHNEQFF
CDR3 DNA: TGTGCCAGCAGCTTGGGGAGCTCCCACAATGAGCAGTTCTTC

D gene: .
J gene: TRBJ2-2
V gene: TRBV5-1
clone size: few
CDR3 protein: CASSLRGPGELFF
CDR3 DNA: TGCGCCAGCAGCTTGAGAGGGCCCGGGGAGCTGTTTTTT

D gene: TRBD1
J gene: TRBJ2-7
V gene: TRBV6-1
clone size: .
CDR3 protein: CASSDWDRRYEQYF
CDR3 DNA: TGTGCCAGCAGTGACTGGGACAGGAGATACGAGCAGTACTTC

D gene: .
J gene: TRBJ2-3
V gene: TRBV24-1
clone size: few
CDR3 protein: CATADSSLTDTQYF
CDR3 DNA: TGTGCCACCGCAGACTCCTCGCTCACAGATACGCAGTATTTT